The 21 T cell receptor beta chains presented below share a single source sample, sequenced in a study of blood T cells in healthy people across ages. The use of a sample-barcoded 5' primer and a J-beta primer mix characterized a second PCR of roughly 7 to 11 cycles. Using its own MiXCR run on the 5' RACE reads, TCRdb lists one record per CDR3 protein. The sample lists hundreds of thousands of distinct CDR3 sequences, 25% to 30% occurring once. The same sample was also studied in work on T cells of mothers and their children.

The sample was blood. These receptors all come from a boy aged 5-17 years in good health.

This clonotype came up a few times. The genes are TRBV4-2 and TRBJ2-5; weak D call: TRBD1 (5 bases). Germline V gene sequence: CDR1 LGHNA, CDR2 YNFKEQ. The V end was cut by 3 bases, the J end by 0 bases, with 11 bases between. The CDR3 consists of 15 residues. Written as DNA, the CDR3 is TGTGCCAGCAGCCACTCCGCAGGGAACCAAGAGACCCAGTACTTC. This translates into CASSHSAGNQETQYF.

This clonotype was counted between two and nine times. The CDR3 loop reads CASNLQGEGEKLFF. CDR3 in DNA: TGTGCCAGCAACTTACAGGGAGAGGGAGAAAAACTGTTTTTT. The chain has TRBV2 and TRBJ1-4; D possibly corresponds to TRBD1 (6 bases). This CDR3 is built from 14 residues. Trimming took off 7 bases at V and 8 bases at J, with 17 bases between the two ends. From germline, CDR1 is SNHLY and CDR2 FYNNEI. Using reference TRBV2 and TRBJ1-4 for the parts outside the CDR3, the full variable domain is EPEVTQTPSHQVTQMGQEVILRCVPISNHLYFYWYRQILGQKVEFLVSFYNNEISEKSEIFDDQFSVERPDGSNFTLKIRSTKLEDSAMYFCASNLQGEGEKLFFGSGTQLSVL.

This rearrangement joins TRBV6-1 to TRBJ1-2; 7 bases are shared with TRBD1. The CDR3 totals 15 residues. V gave up 2 bases and J gave up 4 bases; unmatched junction bases: 7. From germline, CDR1 is MNHNS and CDR2 SASEGT. CDR3: CASSEWTGRFYGYTF. As DNA, the CDR3 is TGTGCCAGCAGTGAATGGACAGGAAGATTCTATGGCTACACCTTC.

The chain links TRBV6-2 or TRBV6-3 to TRBJ1-2; no definite D call. The CDR3 is made up of 13 amino acids. Trimming took 7 bases from V and 0 from J, leaving 9 bases between them. The germline V gene has CDR1 MNHEY and CDR2 SVGEGT. The CDR3 coding sequence is TGTGCCAGCAAGCGTGGACCTAACTATGGCTACACCTTC. It yields the protein CASKRGPNYGYTF.

The chain combines TRBV3-1 with TRBJ2-3; tentatively, D is TRBD1 (6 bases). The J call may be incorrect, as the DNA end agrees better with TRBJ1-5. The length of the CDR3 is 15 residues. Germline V gene lookup returns CDR1 LGHDT and CDR2 YNNKEL (reference sequence). The CDR3: CASSRNWGPVDTQHF. The CDR3 coding sequence is TGTGCCAGCAGCCGGAATTGGGGGCCCGTAGATACGCAGCATTTT.

The chain is built from TRBV7-2 and TRBJ1-4, with 9 bases matching TRBD1. The germline CDR1 and CDR2 sequences are SGHTA and FQGNSA. V shed 4 bases, J shed 7 bases, and the junction held 7 bases outside the gene matches. CDR3 length: 15 residues. This CDR3 reads CASSSEGTGIEKLFF. In nucleotides, the CDR3 is TGTGCCAGCAGCTCAGAAGGGACAGGGATTGAAAAACTGTTTTTT.

This clonotype was detected only a few times. The V and J genes are TRBV5-1 and TRBJ2-5; 9 nucleotides line up with TRBD1. The DNA end lines up better with TRBJ2-7; the J call may be wrong. This CDR3 is built from 14 residues. Germline V gene lookup returns CDR1 SGHRS and CDR2 YFSETQ. DNA for the CDR3: TGCGCCAGCAGCTTACAGGGGGCGAGAGACGAGCAGTACTTC. Protein product: CASSLQGARDEQYF.

The chain recombines TRBV20-1 with TRBJ2-5; no clear D gene. The CDR3 consists of 12 residues. Germline V lookup: CDR1 DFQATT, CDR2 SNEGSKA (reference sequence). V lost 6 bases and J lost 5, with 13 bases in between. Here the CDR3 reads CSAPTAPETQYF. CDR3 DNA: TGCAGTGCCCCAACAGCCCCGGAGACCCAGTACTTC.

This clonotype has a single count. The chain is built from TRBV18 and TRBJ2-5; tentatively, D is TRBD1 (6 bases). With the DNA end fitting TRBJ2-7 better, the J assignment may be wrong. CDR1 is KGHSH and CDR2 is LQKENI in the germline V gene. This CDR3 has 14 amino acids. The CDR3, as DNA: TGTGCCAGCTCAGCCCACACAGGGTTGGACGAGCAGTACTTC. It codes for CASSAHTGLDEQYF.

The chain combines TRBV12-3 or TRBV12-4 with TRBJ2-5; D uncertain. CDR3 length equals 14 residues. The V end lost 4 bases, the J end lost 2 bases, and 11 bases lay between the germline ends. CDR3 coding DNA: TGTGCCAGCAGTTCCCTCAGCTGGCAAGAGACCCAGTACTTC. This translates into CASSSLSWQETQYF.

The rearrangement uses TRBV12-3 or TRBV12-4 and TRBJ2-2; the match to TRBD2 covers 9 bases. The CDR3 runs to 15 residues. With 6 bases clipped from V and 2 bases from J, the junction kept 4 bases outside the gene matches. The CDR3 region is CASSFSGGNTGELFF. CDR3 nucleotide sequence: TGTGCCAGCAGCTTTAGCGGGGGTAACACCGGGGAGCTGTTTTTT.

This chain joins TRBV3-1 and TRBJ2-1; D remains unclear. The V and J ends lost 1 base and 9 bases respectively, with 10 bases between them. The germline CDR1 and CDR2 sequences are LGHDT and YNNKEL (reference sequence). The CDR3 extends over 13 amino acids. CDR3 nucleotides: TGTGCCAGCAGCCAAGGAGCCCGTAGTGAGCAGTTCTTC. Its protein is CASSQGARSEQFF.

The chain couples TRBV29-1 to TRBJ2-3; D is undetermined. The CDR3 runs to 12 residues. Germline V gene data show CDR1 as SQVTM and CDR2 as ANQGSEA. The V end lost 3 bases, the J end lost 4 bases, and 8 bases lay between the germline ends. The chain's CDR3 is CSVEVPPDTQYF. DNA for the CDR3: TGCAGCGTTGAGGTTCCTCCAGATACGCAGTATTTT.

The rearrangement joins TRBV12-3 or TRBV12-4 to TRBJ2-5, with D unresolved. The V and J ends lost 5 bases and 5 bases respectively, with 15 bases between them. The CDR3 has 14 amino acids. For the CDR3, the DNA is TGTGCCAGCAGTGTCCCCGGGCCCAGGGAGACCCAGTACTTC. It specifies CASSVPGPRETQYF.

Only a few counts were recorded for this clonotype. At one end the junction does not follow the germline gene, possibly because of a read error. The rearrangement joins TRBV6-5 to TRBJ2-5, with 15 positions matching TRBD2. Germline V gives CDR1 MNHEY, CDR2 SVGAGI. The CDR3 covers 17 residues. In DNA, the CDR3 is TGTGCCAGCAGTTTACGGACTAGCGGGGGGGCCGCAGAGACCCGGTACTTC. It translates to CASSLRTSGGAAETRYF.

CDR3 in amino acids: CASSLTSGFSYNEQFF. The CDR3 DNA is TGTGCCAGCAGCTTAACATCGGGGTTCTCCTACAATGAGCAGTTCTTC. The V and J genes are TRBV7-8 and TRBJ2-1; D possibly corresponds to TRBD2 (5 bases). The CDR3 covers 16 residues. Germline V CDR1 and CDR2: SGHVS, FQNEAQ. Trimming cost V 2 bases and J 0 bases, with 11 bases left between them.

This clonotype was picked up a small number of times. The rearrangement joins TRBV20-1 to TRBJ2-2, with 13 positions matching TRBD2. After removal of 0 bases from V and 9 bases from J, the junction contained 7 bases not matched to a gene. Germline V gene lookup returns CDR1 DFQATT and CDR2 SNEGSKA (reference sequence). The CDR3 runs 16 residues. The CDR3 sequence is CSARDQTSGGNRELFF. The DNA for the CDR3 is TGCAGTGCTAGAGATCAGACTAGCGGGGGGAACAGGGAGCTGTTTTTT.

This clonotype appeared a few times. The chain couples TRBV5-6 to TRBJ1-4; D ambiguous. The germline V gene encodes CDR1 SGHDT and CDR2 YYEEEE. Trimming removed 1 base at V and 2 bases at J, with 6 bases between. This CDR3 comprises 14 residues. The CDR3 reads CASSLTDTNEKLFF. In DNA form, the CDR3 reads TGTGCCAGCAGCTTGACAGATACTAATGAAAAACTGTTTTTT.

The chain joins TRBV2 to TRBJ2-2, with TRBD2 matching 8 bases. Germline values: CDR1 SNHLY, CDR2 FYNNEI. V lost 7 bases, J lost 7 bases, and 8 bases stayed unmatched. The CDR3 totals 14 residues. CDR3 nucleotides: TGTGCCAGCAAGGGACTAGAAGGTGACGGGGAGCTGTTTTTT. This sequence encodes CASKGLEGDGELFF.

The gene calls are TRBV9 and TRBJ2-5, with 8 bases aligning to TRBD1. The closer fit of TRBJ2-1 to the DNA end suggests the J call may be wrong. This CDR3 region has 16 residues. Germline V gives CDR1 SGDLS, CDR2 YYNGEE. CDR3 nucleotides: TGTGCCAGCAGCTCCTGGAGCAGGGGGCATTTCAATGAGCAGTTCTTC. The encoded protein is CASSSWSRGHFNEQFF.

The V call is TRBV4-2, the J call TRBJ2-5; no reliable D call. This CDR3 has 14 amino acids. Germline CDR1 reads LGHNA; CDR2 reads YNFKEQ. The germline V and J ends were trimmed by 1 base and 3 bases, with 9 bases remaining between them. The CDR3 DNA sequence: TGTGCCAGCAGCCAAGTAGGTCCGAAAGAGACCCAGTACTTC. It yields the protein CASSQVGPKETQYF.